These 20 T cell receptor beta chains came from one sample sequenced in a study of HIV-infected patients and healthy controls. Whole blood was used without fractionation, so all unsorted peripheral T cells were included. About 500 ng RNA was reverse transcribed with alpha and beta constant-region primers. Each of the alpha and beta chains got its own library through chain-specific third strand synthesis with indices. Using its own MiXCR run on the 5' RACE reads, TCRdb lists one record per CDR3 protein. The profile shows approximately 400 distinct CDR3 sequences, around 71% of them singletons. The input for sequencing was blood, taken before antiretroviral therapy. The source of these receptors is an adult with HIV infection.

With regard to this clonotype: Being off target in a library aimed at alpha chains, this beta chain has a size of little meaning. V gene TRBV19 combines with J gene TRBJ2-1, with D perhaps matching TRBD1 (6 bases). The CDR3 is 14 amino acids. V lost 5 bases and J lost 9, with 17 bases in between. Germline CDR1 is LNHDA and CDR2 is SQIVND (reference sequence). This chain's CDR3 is CASSPQGGVVEQFF. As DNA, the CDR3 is TGTGCCAGTAGTCCACAGGGCGGTGTGGTTGAGCAGTTCTTC. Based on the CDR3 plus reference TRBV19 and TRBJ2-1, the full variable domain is DGGITQSPKYLFRKEGQNVTLSCEQNLNHDAMYWYRQDPGQGLRLIYYSQIVNDFQKGDIAEGYSVSREKKESFPLTVTSAQKNPTAFYLCASSPQGGVVEQFFGPGTRLTVL.

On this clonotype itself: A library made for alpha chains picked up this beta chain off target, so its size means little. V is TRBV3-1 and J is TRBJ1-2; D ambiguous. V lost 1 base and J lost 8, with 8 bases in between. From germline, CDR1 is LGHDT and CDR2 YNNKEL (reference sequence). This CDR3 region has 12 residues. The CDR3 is CASSQGGKGYTF. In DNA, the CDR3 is TGTGCCAGCAGCCAAGGAGGGAAGGGCTACACCTTC.

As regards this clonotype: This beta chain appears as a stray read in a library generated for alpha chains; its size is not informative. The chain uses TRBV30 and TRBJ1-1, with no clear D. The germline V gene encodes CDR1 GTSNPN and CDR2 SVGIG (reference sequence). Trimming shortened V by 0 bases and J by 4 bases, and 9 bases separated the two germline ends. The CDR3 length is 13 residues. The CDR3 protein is CAWSVGVSTEAFF. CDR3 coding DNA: TGTGCCTGGAGTGTGGGAGTTAGCACTGAAGCTTTCTTT.

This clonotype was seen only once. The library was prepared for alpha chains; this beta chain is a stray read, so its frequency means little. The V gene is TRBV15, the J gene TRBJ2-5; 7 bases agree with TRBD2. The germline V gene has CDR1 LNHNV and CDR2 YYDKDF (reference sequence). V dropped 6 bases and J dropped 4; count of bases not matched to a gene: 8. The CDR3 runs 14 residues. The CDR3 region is CATRPGLDLETQYF. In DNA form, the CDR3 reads TGTGCCACCAGACCCGGACTAGACCTAGAGACCCAGTACTTC.

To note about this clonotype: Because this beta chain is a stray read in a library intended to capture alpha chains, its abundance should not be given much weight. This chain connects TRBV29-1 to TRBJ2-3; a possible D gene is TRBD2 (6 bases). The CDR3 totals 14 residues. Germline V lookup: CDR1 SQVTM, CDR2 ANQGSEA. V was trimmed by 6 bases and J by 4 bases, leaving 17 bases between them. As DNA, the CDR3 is TGCAGCGTGCCGGGAGCCGGCCCGTCAGATACGCAGTATTTT. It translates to CSVPGAGPSDTQYF.

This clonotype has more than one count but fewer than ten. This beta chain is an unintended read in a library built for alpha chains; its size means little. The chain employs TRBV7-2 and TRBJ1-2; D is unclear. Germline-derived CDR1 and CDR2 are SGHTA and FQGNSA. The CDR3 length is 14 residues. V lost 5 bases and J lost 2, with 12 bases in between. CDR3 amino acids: CASSPRATNYGYTF. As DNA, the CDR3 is TGTGCCAGCAGCCCGAGGGCCACAAACTATGGCTACACCTTC.

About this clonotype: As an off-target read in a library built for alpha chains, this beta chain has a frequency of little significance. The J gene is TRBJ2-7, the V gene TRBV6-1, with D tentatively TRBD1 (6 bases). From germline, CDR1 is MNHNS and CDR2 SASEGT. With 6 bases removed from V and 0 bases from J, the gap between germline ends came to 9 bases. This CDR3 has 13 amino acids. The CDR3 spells CASRKDSSYEQYF. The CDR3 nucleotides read TGTGCCAGCAGGAAGGACAGCTCCTACGAGCAGTACTTC.

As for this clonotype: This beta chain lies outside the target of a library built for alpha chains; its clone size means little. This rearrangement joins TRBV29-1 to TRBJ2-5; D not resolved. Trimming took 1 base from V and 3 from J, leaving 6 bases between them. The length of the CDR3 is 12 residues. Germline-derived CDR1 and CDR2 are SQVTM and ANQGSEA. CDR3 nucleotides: TGCAGCGTTGAAGGGTCGGAAGAGACCCAGTACTTC. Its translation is CSVEGSEETQYF.

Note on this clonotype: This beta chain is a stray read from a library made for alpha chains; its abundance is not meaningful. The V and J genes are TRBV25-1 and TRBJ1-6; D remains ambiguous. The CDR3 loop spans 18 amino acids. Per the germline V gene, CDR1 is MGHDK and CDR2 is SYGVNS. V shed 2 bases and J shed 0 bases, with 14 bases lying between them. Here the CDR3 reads CASSEGNVRSSYNSPLHF. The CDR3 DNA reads TGTGCCAGCAGTGAAGGAAATGTCAGGAGCTCCTATAATTCACCCCTCCACTTT.

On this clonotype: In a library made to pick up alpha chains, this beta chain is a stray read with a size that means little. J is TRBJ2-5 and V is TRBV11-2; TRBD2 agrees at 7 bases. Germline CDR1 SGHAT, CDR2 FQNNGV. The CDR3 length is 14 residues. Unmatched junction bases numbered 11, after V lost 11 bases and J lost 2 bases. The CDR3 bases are TGTGCCGTTCGGGGGGTCGGCGGACAAGAGACCCAGTACTTC. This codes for CAVRGVGGQETQYF.

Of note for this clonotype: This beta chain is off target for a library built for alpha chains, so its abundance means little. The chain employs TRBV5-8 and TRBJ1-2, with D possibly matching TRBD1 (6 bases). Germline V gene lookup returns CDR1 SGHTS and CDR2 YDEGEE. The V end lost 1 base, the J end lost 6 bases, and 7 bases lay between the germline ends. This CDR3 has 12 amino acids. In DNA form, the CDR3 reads TGTGCCAGCAGCTTGTACAGGGATGGCTACACCTTC. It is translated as CASSLYRDGYTF.

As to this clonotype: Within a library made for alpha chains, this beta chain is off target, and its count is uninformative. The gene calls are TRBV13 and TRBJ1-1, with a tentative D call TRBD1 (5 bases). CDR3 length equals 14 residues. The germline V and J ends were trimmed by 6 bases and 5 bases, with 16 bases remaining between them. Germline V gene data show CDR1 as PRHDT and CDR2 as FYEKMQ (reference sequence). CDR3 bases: TGTGCCAGCAGTTCTGACCCAGGGAGAACTGAAGCTTTCTTT. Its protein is CASSSDPGRTEAFF.

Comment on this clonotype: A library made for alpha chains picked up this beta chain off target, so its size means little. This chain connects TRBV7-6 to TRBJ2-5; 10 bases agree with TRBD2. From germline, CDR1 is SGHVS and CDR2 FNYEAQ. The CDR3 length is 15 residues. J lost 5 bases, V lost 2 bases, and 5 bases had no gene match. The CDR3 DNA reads TGTGCCAGCAGCTTACGAGCGGGAGGGCCGGAGACCCAGTACTTC. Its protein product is CASSLRAGGPETQYF.

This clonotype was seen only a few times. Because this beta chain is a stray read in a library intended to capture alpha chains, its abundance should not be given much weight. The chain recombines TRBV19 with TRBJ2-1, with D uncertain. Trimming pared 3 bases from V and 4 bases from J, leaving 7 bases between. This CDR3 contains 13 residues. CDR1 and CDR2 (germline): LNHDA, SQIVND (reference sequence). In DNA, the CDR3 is TGTGCCAGTAGTATTAAGGGTTACAATGAGCAGTTCTTC. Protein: CASSIKGYNEQFF. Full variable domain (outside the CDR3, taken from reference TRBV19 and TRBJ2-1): DGGITQSPKYLFRKEGQNVTLSCEQNLNHDAMYWYRQDPGQGLRLIYYSQIVNDFQKGDIAEGYSVSREKKESFPLTVTSAQKNPTAFYLCASSIKGYNEQFFGPGTRLTVL.

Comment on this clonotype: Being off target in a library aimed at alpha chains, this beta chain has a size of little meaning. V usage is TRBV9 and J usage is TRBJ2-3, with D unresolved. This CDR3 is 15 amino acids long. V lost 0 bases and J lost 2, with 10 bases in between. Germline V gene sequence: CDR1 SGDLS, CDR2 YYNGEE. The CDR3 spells CASSVDGSTTDTQYF. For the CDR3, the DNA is TGTGCCAGCAGCGTAGATGGATCCACCACAGATACGCAGTATTTT.

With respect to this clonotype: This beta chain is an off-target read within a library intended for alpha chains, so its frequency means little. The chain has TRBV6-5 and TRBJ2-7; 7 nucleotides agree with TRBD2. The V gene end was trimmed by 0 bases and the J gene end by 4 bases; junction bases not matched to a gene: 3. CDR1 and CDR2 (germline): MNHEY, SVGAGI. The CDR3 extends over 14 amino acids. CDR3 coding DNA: TGTGCCAGCAGTTACTCTCTAGCGGAGTACGAGCAGTACTTC. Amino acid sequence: CASSYSLAEYEQYF.

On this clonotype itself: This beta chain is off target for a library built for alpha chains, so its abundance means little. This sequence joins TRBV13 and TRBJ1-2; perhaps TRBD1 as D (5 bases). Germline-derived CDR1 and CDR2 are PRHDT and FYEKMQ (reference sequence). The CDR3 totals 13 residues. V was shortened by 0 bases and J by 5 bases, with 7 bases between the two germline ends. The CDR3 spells CASSLGSGYGYTF. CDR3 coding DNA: TGTGCCAGCAGCTTAGGTTCAGGGTATGGCTACACCTTC.

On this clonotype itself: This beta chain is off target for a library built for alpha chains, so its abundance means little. Written as DNA, the CDR3 is TGTGCCACGAGCGGCAGGGCTGGCTACGAGCAGTACTTC. This encodes CATSGRAGYEQYF. The genes are TRBV19 and TRBJ2-7; D may be TRBD1 or TRBD2 (5 bases each). This CDR3 contains 13 residues. V was shortened by 10 bases and J by 3 bases, with 16 bases between the two germline ends. Germline V gives CDR1 LNHDA, CDR2 SQIVND (reference sequence).

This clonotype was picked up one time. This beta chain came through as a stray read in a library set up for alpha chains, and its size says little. The CDR3 DNA follows: TGCAGTGCTCCCGGACAGGGGGCAACTGAAGCTTTCTTT. As protein: CSAPGQGATEAFF. The chain recombines TRBV20-1 with TRBJ1-1; the match to TRBD1 covers 11 bases. The length of the CDR3 is 13 residues. Trimming took 5 bases from V and 5 from J; bases not matched to a gene: 4. Germline loops: CDR1 DFQATT, CDR2 SNEGSKA (reference sequence).

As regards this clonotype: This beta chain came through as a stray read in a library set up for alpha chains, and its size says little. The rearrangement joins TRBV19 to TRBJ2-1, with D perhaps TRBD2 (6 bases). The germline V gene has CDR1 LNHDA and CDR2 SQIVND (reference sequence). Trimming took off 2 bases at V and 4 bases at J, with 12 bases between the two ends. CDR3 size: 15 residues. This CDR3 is CASSIREAGYNEQFF. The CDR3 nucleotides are TGTGCCAGTAGTATAAGGGAGGCGGGTTACAATGAGCAGTTCTTC.